This T cell receptor beta chain was observed in a study of regulatory T cells in long-lasting Graves disease. Background on the study: Graves' patients (newly diagnosed) had been on antithyroid drugs under 3 months. Points from the study as a whole: Preferential use of TRBV28, TRBJ1-2 and TRBJ2-5 was seen in persistent disease.

This clonotype was seen a few times. The antigen remains unidentified. Time point reported: newly diagnosed GD, antithyroid drugs for less than 3 months. Construction of the TCR library relied on RNA isolated from PBMCs. TCR beta libraries were built with iRepertoire HTBI primers and Arm-PCR of CDR3 regions. A single record per CDR3 protein comes from TCRdb applying MiXCR to the multiplex PCR reads. The sample has about 440,000 distinct CDR3 sequences, 14% to 15% seen once. The CDR3 sequence is 16 residues long. V dropped 2 bases and J dropped 0; count of bases not matched to a gene: 7. The V gene's germline CDR1 is SGHDT and CDR2 YYEEEE. These data also formed part of another study, on T cells in Graves' hyperthyroidism and ophthalmopathy. This second study notes: First-round RT-PCR of the TCR CDR3 relied on the HTBI primer set.

The receptor's source is a woman aged 25 to 39 with Graves disease. Sequenced material: peripheral blood mononuclear cells (PBMCs), taken at new diagnosis, from a patient treated with antithyroid drugs. V is TRBV5-6 and J is TRBJ2-7, with TRBD2 identical over 8 bases. CDR3 loop: CASSFPSGSSSYEQYF. CDR3 DNA: TGTGCCAGCAGCTTCCCTAGCGGGTCCAGCTCCTACGAGCAGTACTTC.